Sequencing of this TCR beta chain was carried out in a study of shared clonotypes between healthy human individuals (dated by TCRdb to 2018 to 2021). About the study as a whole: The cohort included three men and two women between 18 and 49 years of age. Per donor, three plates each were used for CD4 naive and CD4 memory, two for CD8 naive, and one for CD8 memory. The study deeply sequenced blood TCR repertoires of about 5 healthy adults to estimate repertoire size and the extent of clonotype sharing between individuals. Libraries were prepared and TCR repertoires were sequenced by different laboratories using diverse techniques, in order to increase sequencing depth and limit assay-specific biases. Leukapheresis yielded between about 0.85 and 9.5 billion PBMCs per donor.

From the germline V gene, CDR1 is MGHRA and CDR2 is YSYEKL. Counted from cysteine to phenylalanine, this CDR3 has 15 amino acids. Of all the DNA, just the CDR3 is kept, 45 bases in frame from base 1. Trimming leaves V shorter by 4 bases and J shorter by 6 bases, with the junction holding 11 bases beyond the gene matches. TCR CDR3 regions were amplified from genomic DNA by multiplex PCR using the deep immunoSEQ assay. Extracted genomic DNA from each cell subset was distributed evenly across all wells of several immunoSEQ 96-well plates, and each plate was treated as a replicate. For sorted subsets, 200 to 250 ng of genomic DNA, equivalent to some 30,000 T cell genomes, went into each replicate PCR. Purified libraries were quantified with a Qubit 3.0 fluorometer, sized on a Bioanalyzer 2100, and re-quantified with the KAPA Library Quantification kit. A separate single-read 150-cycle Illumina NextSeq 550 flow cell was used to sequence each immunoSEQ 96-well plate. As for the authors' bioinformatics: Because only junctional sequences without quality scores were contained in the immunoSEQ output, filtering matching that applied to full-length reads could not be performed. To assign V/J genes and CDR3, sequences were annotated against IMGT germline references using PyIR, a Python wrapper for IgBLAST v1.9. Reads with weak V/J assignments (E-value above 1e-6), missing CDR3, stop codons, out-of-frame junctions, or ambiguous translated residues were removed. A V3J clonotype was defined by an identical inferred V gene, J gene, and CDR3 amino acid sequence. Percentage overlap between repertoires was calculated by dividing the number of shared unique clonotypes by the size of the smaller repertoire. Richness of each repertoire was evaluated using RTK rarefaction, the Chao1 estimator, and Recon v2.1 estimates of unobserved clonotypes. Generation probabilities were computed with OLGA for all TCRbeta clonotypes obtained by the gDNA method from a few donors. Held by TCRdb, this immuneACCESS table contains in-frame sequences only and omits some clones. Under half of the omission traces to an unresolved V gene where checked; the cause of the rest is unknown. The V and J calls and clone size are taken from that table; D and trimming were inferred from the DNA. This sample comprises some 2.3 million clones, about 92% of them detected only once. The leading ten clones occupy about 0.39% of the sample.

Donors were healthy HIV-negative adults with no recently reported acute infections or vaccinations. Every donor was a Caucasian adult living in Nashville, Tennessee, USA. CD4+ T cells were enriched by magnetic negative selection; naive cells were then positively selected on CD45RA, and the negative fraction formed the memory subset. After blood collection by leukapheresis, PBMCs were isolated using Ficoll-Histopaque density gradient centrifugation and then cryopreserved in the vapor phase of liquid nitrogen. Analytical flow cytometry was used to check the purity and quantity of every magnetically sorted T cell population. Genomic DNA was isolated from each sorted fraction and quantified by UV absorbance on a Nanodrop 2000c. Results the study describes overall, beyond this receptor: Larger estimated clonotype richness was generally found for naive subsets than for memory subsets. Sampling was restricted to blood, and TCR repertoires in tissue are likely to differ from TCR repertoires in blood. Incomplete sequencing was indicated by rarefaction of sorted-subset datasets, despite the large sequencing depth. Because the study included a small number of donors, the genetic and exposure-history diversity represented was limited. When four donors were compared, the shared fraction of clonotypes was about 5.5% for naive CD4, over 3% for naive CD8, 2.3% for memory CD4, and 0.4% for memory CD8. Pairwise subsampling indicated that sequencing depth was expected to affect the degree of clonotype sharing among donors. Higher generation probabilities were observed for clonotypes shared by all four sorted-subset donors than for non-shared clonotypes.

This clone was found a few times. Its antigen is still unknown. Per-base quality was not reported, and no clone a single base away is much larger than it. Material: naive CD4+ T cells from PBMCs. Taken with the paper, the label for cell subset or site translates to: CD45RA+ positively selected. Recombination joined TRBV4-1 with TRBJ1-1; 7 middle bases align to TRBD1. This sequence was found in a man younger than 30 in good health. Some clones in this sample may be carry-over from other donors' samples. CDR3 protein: CASSRGRDSGSEAFF. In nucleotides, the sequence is TGCGCCAGCAGCCGTGGCCGGGACAGCGGATCTGAAGCTTTCTTT.